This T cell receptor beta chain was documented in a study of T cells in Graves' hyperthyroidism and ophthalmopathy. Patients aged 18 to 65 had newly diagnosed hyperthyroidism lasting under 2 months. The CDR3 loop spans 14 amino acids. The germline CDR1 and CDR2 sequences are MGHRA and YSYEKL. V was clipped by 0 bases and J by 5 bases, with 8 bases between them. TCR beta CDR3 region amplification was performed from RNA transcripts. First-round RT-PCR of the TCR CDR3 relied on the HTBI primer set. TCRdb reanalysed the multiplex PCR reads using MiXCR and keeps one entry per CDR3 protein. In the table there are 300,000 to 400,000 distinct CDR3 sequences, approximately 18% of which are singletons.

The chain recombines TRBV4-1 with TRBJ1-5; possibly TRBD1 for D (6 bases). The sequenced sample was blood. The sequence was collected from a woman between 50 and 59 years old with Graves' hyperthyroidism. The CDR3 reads CASSQEDSYQPQHF. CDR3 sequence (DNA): TGCGCCAGCAGCCAAGAGGACAGCTATCAGCCCCAGCATTTT.